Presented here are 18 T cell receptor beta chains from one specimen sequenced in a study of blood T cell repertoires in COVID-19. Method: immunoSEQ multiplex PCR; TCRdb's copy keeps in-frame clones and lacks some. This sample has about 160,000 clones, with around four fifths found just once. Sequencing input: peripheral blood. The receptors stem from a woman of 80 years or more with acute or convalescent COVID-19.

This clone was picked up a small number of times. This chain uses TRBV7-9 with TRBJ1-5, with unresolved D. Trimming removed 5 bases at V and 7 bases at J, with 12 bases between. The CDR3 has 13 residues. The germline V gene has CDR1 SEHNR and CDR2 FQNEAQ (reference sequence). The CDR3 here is CASSLVLEQPQHF. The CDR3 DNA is TGTGCCAGCAGCCTAGTACTCGAACAGCCCCAGCATTTT. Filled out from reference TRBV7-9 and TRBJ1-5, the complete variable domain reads DTGVSQNPRHKITKRGQNVTFRCDPISEHNRLYWYRQTLGQGPEFLTYFQNEAQLEKSRLLSDRFSAERPKGSFSTLEIQRTEQGDSAMYLCASSLVLEQPQHFGDGTRLSIL.

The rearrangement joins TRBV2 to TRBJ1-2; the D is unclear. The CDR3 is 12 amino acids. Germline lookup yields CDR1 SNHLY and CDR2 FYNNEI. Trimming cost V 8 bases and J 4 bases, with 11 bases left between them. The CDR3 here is CASGTTSYGYTF. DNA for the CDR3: TGTGCCAGCGGAACGACAAGCTATGGCTACACCTTC.

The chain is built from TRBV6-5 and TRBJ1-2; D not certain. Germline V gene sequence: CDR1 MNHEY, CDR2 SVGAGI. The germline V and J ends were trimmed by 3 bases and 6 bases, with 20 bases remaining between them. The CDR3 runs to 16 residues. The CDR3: CASSYLSRTRGNGYTF. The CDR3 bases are TGTGCCAGCAGTTATCTTTCCCGGACCCGCGGGAATGGCTACACCTTC.

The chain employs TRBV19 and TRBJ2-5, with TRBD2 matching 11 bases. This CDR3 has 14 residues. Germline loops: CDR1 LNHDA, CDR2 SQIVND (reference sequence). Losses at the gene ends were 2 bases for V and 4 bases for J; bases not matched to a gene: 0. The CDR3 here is CASSILAGGETQYF. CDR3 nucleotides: TGTGCCAGTAGTATACTAGCGGGGGGAGAGACCCAGTACTTC.

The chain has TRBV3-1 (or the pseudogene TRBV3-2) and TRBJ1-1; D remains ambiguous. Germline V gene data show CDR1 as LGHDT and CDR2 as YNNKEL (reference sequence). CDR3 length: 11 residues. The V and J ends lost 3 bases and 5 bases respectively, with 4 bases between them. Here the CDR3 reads CASSHRTEAFF. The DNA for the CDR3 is TGTGCCAGCAGCCACAGAACTGAAGCTTTCTTT.

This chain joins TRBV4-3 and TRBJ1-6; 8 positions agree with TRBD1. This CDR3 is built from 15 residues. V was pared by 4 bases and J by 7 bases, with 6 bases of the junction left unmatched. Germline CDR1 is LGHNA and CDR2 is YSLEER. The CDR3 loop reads CASSRNYRGNSPLHF. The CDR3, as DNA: TGCGCCAGCAGCCGAAATTACAGGGGGAATTCACCCCTCCACTTT.

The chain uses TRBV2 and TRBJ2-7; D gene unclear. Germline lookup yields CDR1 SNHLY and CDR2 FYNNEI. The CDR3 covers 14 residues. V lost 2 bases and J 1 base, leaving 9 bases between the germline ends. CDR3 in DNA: TGTGCCAGCAGTGAACTCTATTTTTCCTACGAGCAGTACTTC. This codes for CASSELYFSYEQYF.

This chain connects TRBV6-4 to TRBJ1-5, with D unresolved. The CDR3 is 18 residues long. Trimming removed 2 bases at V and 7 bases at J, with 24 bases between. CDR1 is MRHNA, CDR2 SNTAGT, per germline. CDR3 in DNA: TGTGCCAGCAGTGACCCGGACTCTTCTAAGGGTGATTACCAGCCCCAGCATTTT. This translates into CASSDPDSSKGDYQPQHF.

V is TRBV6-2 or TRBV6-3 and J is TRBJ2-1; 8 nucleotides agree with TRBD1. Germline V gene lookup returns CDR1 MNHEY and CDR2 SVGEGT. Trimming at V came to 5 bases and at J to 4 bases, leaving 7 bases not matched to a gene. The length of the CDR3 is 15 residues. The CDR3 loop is CASSRGQGPYNEQFF. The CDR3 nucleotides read TGTGCCAGCAGTCGCGGACAGGGACCTTACAATGAGCAGTTCTTC.

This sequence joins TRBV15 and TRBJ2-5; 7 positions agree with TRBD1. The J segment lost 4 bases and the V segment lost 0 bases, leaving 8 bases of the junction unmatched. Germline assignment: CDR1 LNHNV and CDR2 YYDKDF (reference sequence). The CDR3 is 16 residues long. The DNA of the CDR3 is TGTGCCACCAGCAGAGATCTCGCAGGGGGTGGAGAGACCCAGTACTTC. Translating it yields CATSRDLAGGGETQYF.

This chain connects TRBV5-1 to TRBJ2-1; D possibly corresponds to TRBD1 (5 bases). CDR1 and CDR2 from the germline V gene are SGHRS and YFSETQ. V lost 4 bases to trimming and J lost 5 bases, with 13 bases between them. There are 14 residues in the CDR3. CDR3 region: CASSPNRINNEQFF. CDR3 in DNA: TGCGCCAGCAGCCCCAACAGGATCAACAATGAGCAGTTCTTC. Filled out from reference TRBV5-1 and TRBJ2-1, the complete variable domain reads KAGVTQTPRYLIKTRGQQVTLSCSPISGHRSVSWYQQTPGQGLQFLFEYFSETQRNKGNFPGRFSGRQFSNSRSEMNVSTLELGDSALYLCASSPNRINNEQFFGPGTRLTVL.

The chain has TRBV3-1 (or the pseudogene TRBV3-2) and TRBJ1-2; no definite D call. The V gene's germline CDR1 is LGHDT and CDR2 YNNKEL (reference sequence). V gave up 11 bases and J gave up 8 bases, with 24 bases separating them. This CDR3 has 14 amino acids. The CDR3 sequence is CAALGPLLYRGYTF. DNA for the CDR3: TGTGCCGCTCTGGGCCCCCTTCTATATCGGGGCTACACCTTC.

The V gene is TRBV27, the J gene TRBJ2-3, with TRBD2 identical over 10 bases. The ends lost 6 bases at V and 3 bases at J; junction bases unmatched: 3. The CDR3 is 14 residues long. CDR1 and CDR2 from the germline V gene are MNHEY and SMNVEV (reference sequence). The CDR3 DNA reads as TGTGCCAGCAGGCAGACTAGCGGGACAGATACGCAGTATTTT. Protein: CASRQTSGTDTQYF.

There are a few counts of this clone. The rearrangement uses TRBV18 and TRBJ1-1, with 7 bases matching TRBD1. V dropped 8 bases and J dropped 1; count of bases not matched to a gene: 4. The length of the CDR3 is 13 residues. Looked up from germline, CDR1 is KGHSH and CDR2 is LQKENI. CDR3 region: CASLGQTNTEAFF. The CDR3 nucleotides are TGTGCCAGCCTGGGACAGACGAACACTGAAGCTTTCTTT.

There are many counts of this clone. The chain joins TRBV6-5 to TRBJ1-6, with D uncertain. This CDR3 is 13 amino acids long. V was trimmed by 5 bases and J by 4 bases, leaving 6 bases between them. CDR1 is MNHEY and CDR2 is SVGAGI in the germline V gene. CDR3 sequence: CASSREYNSPLHF. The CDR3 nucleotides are TGTGCCAGCAGTCGCGAATATAATTCACCCCTCCACTTT.

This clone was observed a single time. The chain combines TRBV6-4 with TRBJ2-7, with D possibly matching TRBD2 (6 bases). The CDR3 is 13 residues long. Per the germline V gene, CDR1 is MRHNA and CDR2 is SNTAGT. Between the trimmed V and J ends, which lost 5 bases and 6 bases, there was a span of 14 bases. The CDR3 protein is CASSQTDGGEQYF. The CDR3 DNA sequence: TGTGCCAGCAGTCAGACAGACGGGGGCGAGCAGTACTTC.

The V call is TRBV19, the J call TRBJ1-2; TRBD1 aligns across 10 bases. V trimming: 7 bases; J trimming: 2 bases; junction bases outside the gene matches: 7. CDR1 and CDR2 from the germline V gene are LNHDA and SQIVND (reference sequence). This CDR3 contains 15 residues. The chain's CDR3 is CASNTPGQGNYGYTF. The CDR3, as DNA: TGTGCCAGTAATACTCCGGGACAGGGGAACTATGGCTACACCTTC.

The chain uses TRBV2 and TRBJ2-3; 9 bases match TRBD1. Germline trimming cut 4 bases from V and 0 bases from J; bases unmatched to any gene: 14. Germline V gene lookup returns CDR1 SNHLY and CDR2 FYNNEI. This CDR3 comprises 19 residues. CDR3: CASSATGGLITTSTDTQYF. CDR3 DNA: TGTGCCAGCAGTGCAACAGGGGGCCTTATAACTACTAGCACAGATACGCAGTATTTT.